Sequencing of this TCR beta chain was carried out in a study of blood T cell repertoires in COVID-19. The ends were cut back, 3 bases at V and 9 bases at J, with 9 bases in the middle. Germline-derived CDR1 and CDR2 are SGHNT and YENEEA. CDR3 length: 12 residues. Profiling relied on immunoSEQ multiplex PCR, and the TCRdb table lists in-frame clones only, not all of them. This table holds approximately 99,000 clones, around 74% found once. The V call is TRBV11-3, the J call TRBJ2-1, with D possibly matching TRBD2 (6 bases). The sample comprised peripheral blood. The origin of this receptor is a woman of 80 years or more with active or convalescent COVID-19. The CDR3 here is CASSFSGGEQFF. In DNA, the CDR3 is TGTGCCAGCAGCTTTAGCGGCGGTGAGCAGTTCTTC.